These 15 T cell receptor beta chains were sequenced from one sample in a study of T cells after yellow fever vaccination. TCRdb recomputed calls from the 5' RACE reads with MiXCR, one row per CDR3 protein. The data contain nearly 550,000 distinct CDR3 sequences, under 25% of them singletons. Sample: PBMCs, taken 15 days after the yellow fever booster vaccination. All receptors come from a man under 40 who received the YFV17D yellow fever vaccine.

This clonotype has more than one count but fewer than ten. This chain links TRBV5-1 with TRBJ2-2, with TRBD2 matching over 16 bases. V was clipped by 4 bases and J by 4 bases; unmatched bases: 4. The germline CDR1 and CDR2 sequences are SGHRS and YFSETQ. The CDR3 is 17 amino acids. The DNA of the CDR3 is TGCGCCAGCAGCCTCGGGACTAGCGGGAGGGTCACCGGGGAGCTGTTTTTT. Residues: CASSLGTSGRVTGELFF.

This clonotype has a handful of counts. The V and J genes are TRBV6-1 and TRBJ2-7; TRBD1 aligns across 11 bases. The CDR3 consists of 15 residues. Germline V gene lookup returns CDR1 MNHNS and CDR2 SASEGT. Losses at the gene ends were 8 bases for V and 4 bases for J; bases not matched to a gene: 10. The CDR3: CASGPRTGGKYEQYF. The DNA of the CDR3 is TGTGCCAGCGGCCCGCGGACAGGGGGCAAATACGAGCAGTACTTC.

The chain joins TRBV20-1 to TRBJ2-7; 10 bases map to TRBD2. This CDR3 comprises 13 residues. The germline CDR1 and CDR2 sequences are DFQATT and SNEGSKA (reference sequence). V lost 3 bases and J lost 8; bases outside the gene matches: 7. CDR3 sequence reads: CSARVAGGGKQYF. CDR3 DNA: TGCAGTGCTAGGGTAGCGGGAGGTGGGAAGCAGTACTTC.

The chain couples TRBV21-1 to TRBJ1-1; the table's TRBD1 call for D was not verified on the DNA. TRBV21-1 is annotated as a pseudogene. The CDR3 runs 21 residues. Here the CDR3 reads CASSTRTVLGPEPLMNTEAFF. The CDR3 DNA reads TGTGCCAGCAGCACCCGGACAGTTCTGGGTCCAGAGCCCCTAATGAACACTGAAGCTTTCTTT.

In this sample, this clonotype turned up a few times. The chain carries TRBV15 and TRBJ2-1, with 10 positions matching TRBD2. Germline CDR1 reads LNHNV; CDR2 reads YYDKDF (reference sequence). The CDR3 runs 15 residues. V dropped 1 base and J dropped 3; count of bases not matched to a gene: 0. DNA of the CDR3: TGTGCCACCAGCAGAGGGACTAGCGGCTACAATGAGCAGTTCTTC. Its translation is CATSRGTSGYNEQFF.

The rearrangement links TRBV12-3 or TRBV12-4 to TRBJ2-1; 8 bases map to TRBD2. CDR3 length equals 16 residues. The ends lost 6 bases at V and 0 bases at J; junction bases unmatched: 7. The CDR3 sequence: CASRGTRSSSYNEQFF. The DNA of the CDR3 is TGTGCCAGCAGGGGGACTAGGTCGAGCTCCTACAATGAGCAGTTCTTC.

This clonotype was recorded a few times. The V call is TRBV25-1, the J call TRBJ2-1, with D possibly called TRBD1 or TRBD2 (5 bases each). The V and J ends lost 0 bases and 4 bases respectively, with 13 bases between them. Germline CDR1 reads MGHDK; CDR2 reads SYGVNS. This CDR3 is 16 amino acids long. CDR3 in DNA: TGTGCCAGCAGTGAATACACCGGGACCGTATACAATGAGCAGTTCTTC. Its translation is CASSEYTGTVYNEQFF.

This chain uses TRBV15 with TRBJ2-3; maybe TRBD2 (5 bases). The germline CDR1 and CDR2 sequences are LNHNV and YYDKDF (reference sequence). Trimming stripped 5 bases from V and 0 bases from J, with 15 bases between. The length of the CDR3 is 16 residues. As DNA, the CDR3 is TGTGCCACCAGCCCCACTAGTCCCTGGAGCACAGATACGCAGTATTTT. Its translation: CATSPTSPWSTDTQYF. Full variable domain (outside the CDR3, taken from reference TRBV15 and TRBJ2-3): DAMVIQNPRYQVTQFGKPVTLSCSQTLNHNVMYWYQQKSSQAPKLLFHYYDKDFNNEADTPDNFQSRRPNTSFCFLDIRSPGLGDTAMYLCATSPTSPWSTDTQYFGPGTRLTVL.

The chain combines TRBV10-3 with TRBJ1-1; TRBD1 agrees at 7 bases. The V segment lost 8 bases and the J segment 1 base; nucleotides outside the gene matches: 7. The CDR3 length is 14 residues. Germline V CDR1 and CDR2: ENHRY, SYGVKD. In DNA, the CDR3 is TGTGCCATCGGGAAAGGGACAGAGAACACTGAAGCTTTCTTT. Its protein product is CAIGKGTENTEAFF.

This chain connects TRBV20-1 to TRBJ2-1, with 8 bases lining up with TRBD2. The CDR3 has 14 residues. Germline lookup yields CDR1 DFQATT and CDR2 SNEGSKA (reference sequence). Germline trimming cut 5 bases from V and 7 bases from J; bases unmatched to any gene: 10. The DNA of the CDR3 is TGCAGTGCTCCCGTGCCGGGGGGGAGTAATGAGCAGTTCTTC. This sequence encodes CSAPVPGGSNEQFF.

This clonotype came up a few times. This chain joins TRBV6-1 and TRBJ1-1, with 8 bases fitting TRBD1. The CDR3 has 13 amino acids. With V trimmed by 5 bases and J by 3 bases, 2 bases remained unmatched. Germline CDR1 and CDR2: MNHNS and SASEGT. DNA of the CDR3: TGTGCCAGCAGTCGACAGGGGTACACTGAAGCTTTCTTT. Translation: CASSRQGYTEAFF.

The chain uses TRBV28 and TRBJ2-1; tentative D call: TRBD1 (6 bases). The ends were cut back, 5 bases at V and 3 bases at J, with 14 bases in the middle. Looked up from germline, CDR1 is MDHEN and CDR2 is SYDVKM. This CDR3 has 15 residues. The CDR3 here is CASSAPGHNYNEQFF. The CDR3 nucleotides are TGTGCCAGCAGTGCACCGGGACACAACTACAATGAGCAGTTCTTC.

V and J are TRBV7-9 and TRBJ2-7; TRBD2 matches 11 bases. The CDR3 has 16 residues. CDR1 and CDR2 from the germline V gene are SEHNR and FQNEAQ (reference sequence). Trimming at V came to 6 bases and at J to 5 bases, leaving 12 bases not matched to a gene. CDR3 DNA: TGTGCCAGCAGTGACCTGACGACTAGCGGGACCCACGAGCAGTACTTC. Translated, it gives CASSDLTTSGTHEQYF.

This clonotype occurred a few times. J is TRBJ1-2 and V is TRBV6-5; 8 bases are shared with TRBD1. The CDR3 loop spans 15 amino acids. With 0 bases clipped from V and 2 bases from J, the junction kept 2 bases outside the gene matches. CDR1 and CDR2 (germline): MNHEY, SVGAGI. CDR3 bases: TGTGCCAGCAGTTACTCGGGGACAGGCAACTATGGCTACACCTTC. It encodes CASSYSGTGNYGYTF.

The chain combines TRBV10-3 with TRBJ2-6; 7 nucleotides line up with TRBD1. The CDR3 runs to 17 residues. The germline V gene has CDR1 ENHRY and CDR2 SYGVKD. V shed 4 bases and J 2 bases; nucleotides not matched to a gene: 8. Here the CDR3 DNA reads TGTGCCATCAGTGCAAGACAGGGTTCACCTGGGGCCAACGTCCTGACTTTC. Translation: CAISARQGSPGANVLTF.